This T cell receptor beta chain emerged from a study of blood T cell repertoires in COVID-19. V was shortened by 5 bases and J by 4 bases, with 5 bases between the two germline ends. CDR1 is SNHLY, CDR2 FYNNEI, per germline. CDR3 size: 12 residues. Profiling relied on immunoSEQ multiplex PCR, and the TCRdb table lists in-frame clones only, not all of them. The sample contains some 45,000 clones, 82% of which appear only once. This TCR was recovered from a human donor in a cohort sampled during active COVID-19. The sample taken for sequencing was peripheral blood. The chain combines TRBV2 with TRBJ2-2; D unresolved. The CDR3 sequence is CASSLVTGELFF. The CDR3 DNA is TGTGCCAGCAGTTTAGTCACCGGGGAGCTGTTTTTT.